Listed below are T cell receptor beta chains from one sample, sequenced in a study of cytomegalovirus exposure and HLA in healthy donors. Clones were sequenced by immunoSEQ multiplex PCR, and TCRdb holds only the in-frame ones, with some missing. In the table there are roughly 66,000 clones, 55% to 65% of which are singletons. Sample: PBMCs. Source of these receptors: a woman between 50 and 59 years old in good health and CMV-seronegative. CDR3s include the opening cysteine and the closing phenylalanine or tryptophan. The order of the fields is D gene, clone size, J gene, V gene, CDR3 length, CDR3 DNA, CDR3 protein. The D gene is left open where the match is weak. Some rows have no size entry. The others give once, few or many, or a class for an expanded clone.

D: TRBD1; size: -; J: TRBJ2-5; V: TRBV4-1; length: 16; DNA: TGCGCCAGCAGCCTTGATCCGGGACAGGGTCAAGAGACCCAGTACTTC; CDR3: CASSLDPGQGQETQYF
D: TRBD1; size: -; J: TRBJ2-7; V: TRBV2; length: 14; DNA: TGTGCCAGCAGTGTAGACAGGGGGGACTACGAGCAGTACTTC; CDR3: CASSVDRGDYEQYF
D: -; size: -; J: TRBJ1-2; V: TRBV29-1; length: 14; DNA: TGCAGCGTTGATCCTGACGGGACAAGCTATGGCTACACCTTC; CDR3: CSVDPDGTSYGYTF
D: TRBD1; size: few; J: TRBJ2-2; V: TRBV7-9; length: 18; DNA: TGTGCCAGCAGCCCTAGGACAGGGGGCGCGTTAACGGGCGGGGAGCTGTTTTTT; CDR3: CASSPRTGGALTGGELFF
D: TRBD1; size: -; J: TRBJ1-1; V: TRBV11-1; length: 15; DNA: TGTGCCAGCAGCTTGGGGACAGGGGGGCAGACTGAAGCTTTCTTT; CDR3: CASSLGTGGQTEAFF
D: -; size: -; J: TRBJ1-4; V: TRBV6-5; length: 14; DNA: TGTGCCAGCAGTTGGGCAGGGTCTAATGAAAAACTGTTTTTT; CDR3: CASSWAGSNEKLFF
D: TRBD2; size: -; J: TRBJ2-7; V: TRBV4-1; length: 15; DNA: TGCGCCAGCAGCCCCGATAGCGGGAGGACCTACGAGCAGTACTTC; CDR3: CASSPDSGRTYEQYF
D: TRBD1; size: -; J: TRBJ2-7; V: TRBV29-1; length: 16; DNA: TGCAGCGTTTTCGGGGACGAAACAGGGGGCACCTACGAGCAGTACTTC; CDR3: CSVFGDETGGTYEQYF
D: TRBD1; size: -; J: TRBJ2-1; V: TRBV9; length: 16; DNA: TGTGCCAGCAGCGCCACGACAGGGAGCTCCTACAATGAGCAGTTCTTC; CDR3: CASSATTGSSYNEQFF
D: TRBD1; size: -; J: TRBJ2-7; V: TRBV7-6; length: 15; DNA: TGTGCCAGCAGCTTAAGTTTAGGACAGGGCTACGAGCAGTACTTC; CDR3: CASSLSLGQGYEQYF
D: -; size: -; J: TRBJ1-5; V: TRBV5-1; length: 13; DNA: TGCGCCAGCAGCTTCCAGGGCAATCAGCCCCAGCATTTT; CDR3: CASSFQGNQPQHF
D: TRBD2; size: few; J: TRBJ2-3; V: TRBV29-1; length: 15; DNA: TGCAGCGTTGAGACTAGCGGGACTAGCACAGATACGCAGTATTTT; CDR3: CSVETSGTSTDTQYF
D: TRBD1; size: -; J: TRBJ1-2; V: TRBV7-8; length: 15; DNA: TGTGCCAGCAGCTTAAAGCGCGGACAGGCGGTTGGCTACACCTTC; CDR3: CASSLKRGQAVGYTF
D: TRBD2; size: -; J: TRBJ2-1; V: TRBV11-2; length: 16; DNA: TGTGCCAGCAGCTTAGATCCGGGACTAGCGGGTAATGAGCAGTTCTTC; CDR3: CASSLDPGLAGNEQFF
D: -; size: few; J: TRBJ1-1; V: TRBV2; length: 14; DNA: TGTGCCAGCAAGGGTCAGGGTTGGGACACTGAAGCTTTCTTT; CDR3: CASKGQGWDTEAFF
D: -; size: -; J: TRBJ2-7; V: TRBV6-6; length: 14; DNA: TGTGCCAGCAGTCCCAGCTGGAGCTCCTACGAGCAGTACTTC; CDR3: CASSPSWSSYEQYF
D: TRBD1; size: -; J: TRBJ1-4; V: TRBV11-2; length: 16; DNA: TGTGCCAGCAGCTCCCCTTACAGGGGTTTAAATGAAAAACTGTTTTTT; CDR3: CASSSPYRGLNEKLFF
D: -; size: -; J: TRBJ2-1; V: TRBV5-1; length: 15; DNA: TGCGCCAGCAGCTTGGGGGGGGTCGACAGTAATGAGCAGTTCTTC; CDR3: CASSLGGVDSNEQFF
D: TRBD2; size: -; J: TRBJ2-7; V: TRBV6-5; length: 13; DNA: TGTGCCAGCAGTTACTTCGGGGAGGGCGAGCAGTACTTC; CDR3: CASSYFGEGEQYF
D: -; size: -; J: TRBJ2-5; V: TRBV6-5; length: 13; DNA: TGTGCCAGCAGTTACGCGGGGCTGGAGACCCAGTACTTC; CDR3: CASSYAGLETQYF
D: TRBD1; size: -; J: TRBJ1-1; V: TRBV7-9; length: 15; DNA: TGTGCCAGCAGCCCCGGCGACAGGGGAAGGTCTGAAGCTTTCTTT; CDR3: CASSPGDRGRSEAFF